The source of this T cell receptor beta chain is a study of T cell responses to AZD1222 COVID-19 vaccine. Study-level findings and limits: Variant regions that are unmutated are reportedly the target of nearly half of spike-specific TCRs. The donors showed a predominance of white British ancestry and of females, with possible underestimation of clonal diversity. Along spike, vaccine-associated CD4 TCRs were found throughout, with dominance at 160-218 and 743-854. Seropositive AZD1222 recipients at baseline numbered only five or six.

Clones were read by immunoSEQ multiplex PCR, and TCRdb kept only the in-frame ones, dropping some. Among over 150,000 clones listed, roughly 90% were seen once. The V gene lost 5 bases and the J gene lost 7 bases, with 8 bases spanning the gap. The germline gives CDR1 SEHNR, CDR2 FQNEAQ (reference sequence). This CDR3 is built from 12 residues. A note on this clone: Antigen unknown. Other DNA variants within this sample encode the same CDR3.

The sequence came from an adult in good health. The chain employs TRBV7-9 and TRBJ1-4, with no clear D. Sequenced material: peripheral blood, taken on day 0 of AZD1222 vaccination. The CDR3 spells CASSGGGEKLFF. The CDR3 DNA follows: TGTGCCAGCAGCGGAGGTGGTGAAAAACTGTTTTTT.